Shown below are 28 T cell receptor beta chains from a single sample sequenced in a study of T cells in Graves' hyperthyroidism and ophthalmopathy. Amplified TCR beta CDR3 regions derived from RNA transcripts. HTBI primers were used for first-round RT-PCR of the TCR CDR3. From the multiplex PCR reads, TCRdb called clonotypes with MiXCR, one entry per CDR3 protein. The repertoire consists of 500,000 to 800,000 distinct CDR3 sequences, with more than 14% occurring once and the leading ten covering around 12%. The sequenced sample was blood. The receptors stem from a woman aged 50 to 65 with Graves' ophthalmopathy.

The V gene is TRBV27, the J gene TRBJ1-6; D not resolved. The germline CDR1 and CDR2 sequences are MNHEY and SMNVEV (reference sequence). With 2 bases removed from V and 5 bases from J, the gap between germline ends came to 16 bases. CDR3 size: 17 residues. Here the CDR3 reads CASSLGVTAENNSPLHF. The CDR3 DNA reads as TGTGCCAGCAGTTTAGGTGTCACGGCGGAAAATAATTCACCCCTCCACTTT.

In this sample, this clonotype turned up many times. The genes are TRBV12-3 or TRBV12-4 and TRBJ2-4, with TRBD1 as a possible D gene (6 bases). This CDR3 contains 19 residues. Trimming pared 3 bases from V and 6 bases from J, leaving 27 bases between. The CDR3 sequence: CASSLRLGGAGGSTNIQYF. CDR3 nucleotide sequence: TGTGCCAGCAGTTTGCGCCTAGGGGGTGCGGGTGGGTCTACAAACATTCAGTACTTC.

The genes are TRBV11-2 and TRBJ1-5; a possible D gene is TRBD1 (5 bases). V was shortened by 6 bases and J by 3 bases, with 15 bases between the two germline ends. In germline, CDR1 is SGHAT, CDR2 FQNNGV. This CDR3 is 15 amino acids long. The CDR3 DNA sequence: TGTGCCAGCAGTCCCGGGACGGCTATCAATCAGCCCCAGCATTTT. Translation gives CASSPGTAINQPQHF.

A word on this clonotype: At one end, the junction sequence differs from germline, possibly due to a read error. The chain combines TRBV2 with TRBJ2-5; the match to TRBD2 covers 10 bases. CDR1 is SNHLY, CDR2 FYNNEI, per germline. There are 11 residues in the CDR3. The chain's CDR3 is CASSDPGLANF. The CDR3 region has the DNA TGTGCCAGCAGTGACCCGGGACTAGCGAACTTC.

This clonotype appeared many times. V is TRBV28 and J is TRBJ1-2, with D possibly TRBD1 on 6 matching bases. The germline V gene encodes CDR1 MDHEN and CDR2 SYDVKM. CDR3 size: 13 residues. V lost 2 bases to trimming and J lost 8 bases, with 12 bases between them. CDR3 sequence: CASSLPLTGGYTF. As DNA, the CDR3 is TGTGCCAGCAGTTTACCATTGACAGGCGGCTACACCTTC.

There are a few counts of this clonotype. V gene TRBV28 combines with J gene TRBJ1-1; TRBD1 matches at 9 bases. J was trimmed by 4 bases and V by 6 bases; bases with no gene match: 9. Germline CDR1 and CDR2: MDHEN and SYDVKM. The CDR3 sequence is 15 residues long. DNA of the CDR3: TGTGCCAGCAGCCGTCTTACAGGGGGCGGCACTGAAGCTTTCTTT. Residues: CASSRLTGGGTEAFF.

In the case of this clonotype: This may stem from a read error, because a much larger clone lies one nucleotide away. In this CDR3 the conserved last residue, phenylalanine or tryptophan, is missing, so a read error is likely. V and J are TRBV20-1 and TRBJ1-1; weak D call: TRBD1 (5 bases). V was shortened by 2 bases and J by 0 bases, with 13 bases between the two germline ends. Germline V gives CDR1 DFQATT, CDR2 SNEGSKA (reference sequence). The CDR3 has 15 amino acids. The CDR3, as DNA: TGCAGTGCTAGATCAGGGCAGAATATGAACACTGAAGCTTTCTCT. This codes for CSARSGQNMNTEAFS.

This clonotype occurred a few times. The V gene is TRBV29-1, the J gene TRBJ2-5, with a tentative D call TRBD2 (7 bases). The CDR3 totals 15 residues. V lost 5 bases, J lost 0 bases, and 16 bases lay in between. Looked up from germline, CDR1 is SQVTM and CDR2 is ANQGSEA. This CDR3 reads CSVTGAGDYQETQYF. Here the CDR3 DNA reads TGCAGCGTTACGGGGGCGGGAGATTACCAAGAGACCCAGTACTTC.

In this sample, this clonotype turned up many times. The chain recombines TRBV30 with TRBJ1-1, with 8 bases that match TRBD1. The CDR3 sequence is 12 residues long. The germline CDR1 and CDR2 sequences are GTSNPN and SVGIG (reference sequence). The trim removed 8 bases at V and 0 bases at J, leaving 2 bases unmatched. The CDR3 loop reads CAADRVNTEAFF. As DNA, the CDR3 is TGTGCCGCGGACAGGGTGAACACTGAAGCTTTCTTT.

This clonotype was detected a few times. The chain employs TRBV24-1 and TRBJ2-1; D uncertain. CDR1 is KGHDR and CDR2 is SFDVKD in the germline V gene. V was trimmed by 9 bases and J by 6 bases, leaving 8 bases between them. This CDR3 contains 11 residues. The CDR3 nucleotides are TGTGCCACCGGTAGGTCCAATGAGCAGTTCTTC. It is translated as CATGRSNEQFF.

This clonotype occurred many times. V and J are TRBV2 and TRBJ1-1; 8 bases fit TRBD1. V shed 4 bases, J shed 0 bases, and the junction held 4 bases outside the gene matches. This CDR3 spans 15 amino acids. Germline-derived CDR1 and CDR2 are SNHLY and FYNNEI. CDR3 coding DNA: TGTGCCAGCAGTGTCAGGGGGCCGATGAACACTGAAGCTTTCTTT. This gives the protein CASSVRGPMNTEAFF.

The rearrangement joins TRBV20-1 to TRBJ1-3; 7 nucleotides align to TRBD1. This CDR3 contains 14 residues. From germline, CDR1 is DFQATT and CDR2 SNEGSKA (reference sequence). V was pared by 6 bases and J by 6 bases, with 11 bases of the junction left unmatched. In DNA, the CDR3 is TGCAGTGCACGGACCCAAGACAGGGAAAACACCATATATTTT. It codes for CSARTQDRENTIYF.

The chain couples TRBV15 to TRBJ2-3, with D perhaps being TRBD1 or TRBD2 (5 bases each). CDR3 length equals 14 residues. The V gene lost 3 bases and the J gene lost 4 bases, with 11 bases spanning the gap. Germline lookup yields CDR1 LNHNV and CDR2 YYDKDF (reference sequence). The CDR3 sequence is CATSRRDLADTQYF. The CDR3 DNA reads TGTGCCACCAGCAGGAGGGACCTAGCAGATACGCAGTATTTT.

The gene calls are TRBV6-1 and TRBJ1-2; 7 nucleotides match TRBD1. CDR1 is MNHNS, CDR2 SASEGT, per germline. The trim removed 3 bases at V and 4 bases at J, leaving 14 bases unmatched. The CDR3 loop spans 17 amino acids. The CDR3 loop reads CASSEFPRDSAGYGYTF. The CDR3 DNA sequence: TGTGCCAGCAGTGAGTTTCCCCGGGACAGCGCGGGCTATGGCTACACCTTC.

This clonotype was picked up many times. The V and J genes are TRBV7-2 and TRBJ2-1, with TRBD2 as a possible D gene (5 bases). This CDR3 region has 15 residues. V dropped 1 base and J dropped 4 bases, with 11 bases sitting between them. Germline V gene sequence: CDR1 SGHTA, CDR2 FQGNSA. The CDR3 DNA is TGTGCCAGCAGCTTAGAAAGGCGGGCATACAATGAGCAGTTCTTC. Protein product: CASSLERRAYNEQFF.

This clonotype was picked up many times. The J gene is TRBJ2-2, the V gene TRBV28, with a weak D call TRBD2 (6 bases). Germline V gene lookup returns CDR1 MDHEN and CDR2 SYDVKM. The V and J ends lost 7 bases and 3 bases respectively, with 18 bases between them. The CDR3 runs to 16 residues. CDR3 protein: CASTPNGGLDTGELFF. CDR3 coding DNA: TGTGCCAGCACCCCTAACGGGGGATTAGACACCGGGGAGCTGTTTTTT.

This clonotype was counted a few times. The chain recombines TRBV28 with TRBJ1-4, with D uncertain. With 2 bases removed from V and 8 bases from J, the gap between germline ends came to 12 bases. This CDR3 has 14 residues. Germline CDR1 MDHEN, CDR2 SYDVKM. The CDR3 DNA sequence: TGTGCCAGCAGTTTAATGGTGGTTAAGGAAAAACTGTTTTTT. Protein product: CASSLMVVKEKLFF.

This clonotype was counted many times. CDR3 protein: CAWSQDRGSETQYF. In nucleotides, the CDR3 is TGTGCCTGGAGCCAGGACAGGGGTTCGGAGACCCAGTACTTC. The rearrangement links TRBV30 to TRBJ2-5; 9 positions agree with TRBD1. The germline CDR1 and CDR2 sequences are GTSNPN and SVGIG (reference sequence). This CDR3 spans 14 amino acids. With V trimmed by 3 bases and J by 5 bases, 7 bases remained unmatched.

This clonotype was found many times. The chain is built from TRBV5-5 and TRBJ1-4; D is ambiguous. Germline lookup yields CDR1 SGHKS and CDR2 YYEKEE (reference sequence). Between the trimmed V and J ends, which lost 0 bases and 0 bases, there was a span of 3 bases. This CDR3 has 14 residues. In DNA form, the CDR3 reads TGTGCCAGCAGCTTGGGACCAACTAATGAAAAACTGTTTTTT. It yields the protein CASSLGPTNEKLFF.

This clonotype has only a few counts. The genes are TRBV20-1 and TRBJ2-7, with 7 nucleotides matching TRBD2. The CDR3 has 14 amino acids. The V gene's germline CDR1 is DFQATT and CDR2 SNEGSKA (reference sequence). V lost 1 base and J lost 2; bases outside the gene matches: 5. CDR3 coding DNA: TGCAGTGCTAGAGCTCGAGCGGGACCCTACGAGCAGTACTTC. It encodes CSARARAGPYEQYF.

The chain uses TRBV10-2 and TRBJ1-4; the match to TRBD1 covers 7 bases. Germline CDR1 is WSHSY and CDR2 is SAAADI. V lost 0 bases to trimming and J lost 4 bases; unmatched junction nucleotides: 5. The CDR3 has 16 amino acids. The CDR3 protein is CASSESWGQLNEKLFF. The CDR3 nucleotides read TGCGCCAGCAGTGAGTCGTGGGGACAGCTTAATGAAAAACTGTTTTTT.

The chain recombines TRBV5-8 with TRBJ2-5, with D tentatively TRBD1 (6 bases). The CDR3 runs 14 residues. CDR1 is SGHTS, CDR2 YDEGEE, per germline. Trimming cost V 3 bases and J 1 base, with 10 bases left between them. CDR3: CASSYRGTQETQYF. The CDR3, as DNA: TGTGCCAGCAGCTATAGGGGGACCCAAGAGACCCAGTACTTC.

A word on this clonotype: This may arise from a read error, as a much more abundant clone is one base away. The chain joins TRBV12-3 or TRBV12-4 to TRBJ2-1; 10 bases are a match to TRBD2. The CDR3 consists of 15 residues. After removal of 7 bases from V and 0 bases from J, the junction contained 3 bases not matched to a gene. The CDR3 here is CASKRTSGSYNEQFF. CDR3 nucleotides: TGTGCCAGCAAACGGACTAGCGGCTCCTACAATGAGCAGTTCTTC.

This clonotype was observed many times. V gene TRBV20-1 combines with J gene TRBJ1-1, with D tentatively TRBD1 (5 bases). V dropped 4 bases and J dropped 2 bases, with 11 bases sitting between them. Germline V gene sequence: CDR1 DFQATT, CDR2 SNEGSKA (reference sequence). This CDR3 has 13 amino acids. CDR3 residues: CSAIRDPNTEAFF. CDR3 nucleotides: TGCAGTGCTATCCGGGACCCCAACACTGAAGCTTTCTTT.

The J gene is TRBJ1-6, the V gene TRBV27; D remains ambiguous. The CDR3 loop spans 15 amino acids. Trimming took off 1 base at V and 8 bases at J, with 12 bases between the two ends. Per germline, CDR1 MNHEY and CDR2 SMNVEV (reference sequence). The CDR3 DNA is TGTGCCAGCAGTTTATTAAGTCCCAGAGATTCACCCCTCCACTTT. As protein: CASSLLSPRDSPLHF.

This clonotype was recorded at least ten times. The chain carries TRBV28 and TRBJ2-5; weak D call: TRBD1 (6 bases). Trimming pared 5 bases from V and 4 bases from J, leaving 14 bases between. This CDR3 is built from 14 residues. Germline values: CDR1 MDHEN, CDR2 SYDVKM. CDR3 sequence reads: CASSPHRARETQYF. The DNA for the CDR3 is TGTGCCAGCAGTCCTCACAGGGCACGAGAGACCCAGTACTTC.

There are a few counts of this clonotype. The CDR3 DNA reads as TGTGCCAGCAGCGTTACGATTGGTGGGGCACCAAGCTCTGGAAACACCATATATTTT. This encodes CASSVTIGGAPSSGNTIYF. This rearrangement joins TRBV9 to TRBJ1-3; the D gene is possibly TRBD1 (5 bases). Trimming took off 2 bases at V and 0 bases at J, with 21 bases between the two ends. The CDR3 is 19 residues long. Germline CDR1 reads SGDLS; CDR2 reads YYNGEE.

This clonotype showed up many times. The chain has TRBV11-2 and TRBJ2-7; 8 bases align to TRBD1. This CDR3 has 14 amino acids. Germline CDR1 SGHAT, CDR2 FQNNGV. V dropped 5 bases and J dropped 8; count of bases not matched to a gene: 11. The DNA of the CDR3 is TGTGCCAGCAGCGCGGACAGGGCGTTTTCTCAGCAGTACTTC. Its translation is CASSADRAFSQQYF.